The entry below describes one T cell receptor (beta chain). The data belong to a study of T cell changes during pregnancy in multiple sclerosis. This CDR3 contains 12 residues. CDR1 SGHVS and CDR2 FNYEAQ come from the germline V gene. Trimming took 5 bases from V and 5 from J, leaving 7 bases between them. Clones were sequenced by immunoSEQ multiplex PCR, and TCRdb holds only the in-frame ones, with some missing. In the table there are 23,000 or so clones, roughly 86% of which are singletons. This rearrangement joins TRBV7-6 to TRBJ2-1; no reliable D call. This clonotype originated in a female donor in good health, enrolled as a control in a pregnancy study. Sequences were derived from CD8+ T cells from peripheral blood mononuclear cells, sampled in the first trimester of pregnancy. As DNA, the CDR3 is TGTGCCAGCAGCCAAAGCGACAATGAGCAGTTCTTC. Protein product: CASSQSDNEQFF.